The 29 T cell receptor beta chains in this list originate from one sample, sequenced in a study of OX40 agonist ivuxolimab in advanced cancers. TCRdb keeps only in-frame clones here, not all; method: immunoSEQ multiplex PCR. Here the sample spans over 75,000 clones, more than 70% being singletons. The source was CD4+ or CD8+ T cells sorted from blood, collected in a trial of the OX40 agonist ivuxolimab. The receptors shown here come from an adult with an advanced solid tumor such as melanoma, head and neck, liver or kidney cancer.

The chain has TRBV4-1 and TRBJ1-2; 8 bases match TRBD1. V trimming: 4 bases; J trimming: 8 bases; junction bases outside the gene matches: 9. This CDR3 contains 14 residues. The germline V gene has CDR1 MGHRA and CDR2 YSYEKL. CDR3 protein: CASSPTGGVKGYTF. Written as DNA, the CDR3 is TGCGCCAGCAGCCCAACAGGGGGAGTGAAGGGCTACACCTTC.

This clone showed up just once. This chain joins TRBV4-1 and TRBJ1-1, with D perhaps matching TRBD1 (5 bases). CDR3 length: 19 amino acids. Trimming shortened V by 0 bases and J by 1 base, and 21 bases separated the two germline ends. The germline CDR1 and CDR2 sequences are MGHRA and YSYEKL. CDR3 loop: CASSQDSFSGQGWNTEAFF. The CDR3 DNA reads as TGCGCCAGCAGCCAAGATTCATTTTCAGGCCAGGGATGGAACACTGAAGCTTTCTTT.

The rearrangement uses TRBV4-1 and TRBJ2-1; D remains ambiguous. Trimming removed 0 bases from V and 7 bases from J, with 13 bases in between. The germline CDR1 and CDR2 sequences are MGHRA and YSYEKL. CDR3 size: 15 residues. The CDR3 DNA is TGCGCCAGCAGCCAAGAAAGTTCAGGATGGAATGAGCAGTTCTTC. Translating gives CASSQESSGWNEQFF.

The chain has TRBV19 and TRBJ2-3; 10 nucleotides match TRBD1. J gave up 6 bases and V 9 bases, and 9 bases lay outside the gene matches. Germline V gene sequence: CDR1 LNHDA, CDR2 SQIVND (reference sequence). The CDR3 contains 14 residues. The CDR3 spells CASSPGTGVDTQYF. DNA of the CDR3: TGTGCCAGCAGCCCCGGGACAGGGGTGGATACGCAGTATTTT. Full variable domain (missing parts from reference TRBV19 and TRBJ2-3): DGGITQSPKYLFRKEGQNVTLSCEQNLNHDAMYWYRQDPGQGLRLIYYSQIVNDFQKGDIAEGYSVSREKKESFPLTVTSAQKNPTAFYLCASSPGTGVDTQYFGPGTRLTVL.

CDR3 residues: CASSETGTGIYEQYV. The CDR3 bases are TGCGCCAGCAGCGAAACCGGGACAGGCATCTACGAGCAGTACGTC. This sequence joins TRBV5-1 and TRBJ2-7, with 8 bases identical to TRBD1. CDR3 size: 15 residues. Losses at the gene ends were 4 bases for V and 3 bases for J; bases not matched to a gene: 9. CDR1 SGHRS and CDR2 YFSETQ come from the germline V gene.

The J gene is TRBJ2-5, the V gene TRBV5-4; D is possibly TRBD2 (5 bases). The germline V gene has CDR1 SGHNT and CDR2 YYREEE (reference sequence). Trimming left V 4 bases short and J 9 bases short, with 13 bases between. This CDR3 is 12 amino acids long. CDR3 sequence reads: CASSADLASQYF. CDR3 nucleotide sequence: TGTGCCAGCAGCGCAGATCTAGCTTCCCAGTACTTC. Full variable domain (outside the CDR3, taken from reference TRBV5-4 and TRBJ2-5): ETGVTQSPTHLIKTRGQQVTLRCSSQSGHNTVSWYQQALGQGPQFIFQYYREEENGRGNFPPRFSGLQFPNYSSELNVNALELDDSALYLCASSADLASQYFGPGTRLLVL.

The count of this clone is one. The CDR3 protein is CASNLDRGSEQYV. As DNA, the CDR3 is TGTGCCAGCAACTTGGACAGGGGCAGCGAGCAGTACGTC. The chain links TRBV6-5 to TRBJ2-7; 9 bases are shared with TRBD1. The CDR3 totals 13 residues. CDR1 is MNHEY, CDR2 SVGAGI, per germline. V lost 7 bases and J lost 6; bases outside the gene matches: 7.

V is TRBV2 and J is TRBJ1-1; D might be TRBD1 (6 bases). V was trimmed by 7 bases and J by 8 bases, leaving 14 bases between them. This CDR3 contains 12 residues. Looked up from germline, CDR1 is SNHLY and CDR2 is FYNNEI. The CDR3 sequence: CASTKVGAEAFF. The CDR3 bases are TGTGCCAGCACCAAGGTGGGGGCGGAAGCTTTCTTT.

The genes are TRBV28 and TRBJ2-7; maybe TRBD2 (5 bases). Per the germline V gene, CDR1 is MDHEN and CDR2 is SYDVKM. The V end was cut by 10 bases, the J end by 1 base, with 17 bases between. This CDR3 is 14 amino acids long. CDR3 DNA: TGTGCCATCCGAGCAAGCGGATCTTCCTACGAGCAGTACTTC. Translation gives CAIRASGSSYEQYF.

This clone occurred once. The chain links TRBV18 to TRBJ1-6; 8 nucleotides match TRBD1. Germline values: CDR1 KGHSH, CDR2 LQKENI. The V segment lost 4 bases and the J segment 9 bases; nucleotides outside the gene matches: 5. The CDR3 is 14 amino acids. The CDR3 DNA sequence: TGTGCCAGCTCACTTCCGGGACAGGCTTCACCCCTCCACTTT. Amino acids: CASSLPGQASPLHF.

The chain uses TRBV11-2 and TRBJ2-7, with 10 bases identical to TRBD2. CDR1 is SGHAT, CDR2 FQNNGV, per germline. CDR3 length equals 15 residues. The ends lost 5 bases at V and 2 bases at J; junction bases unmatched: 6. CDR3 loop: CASSPRTSGPYEQYF. DNA of the CDR3: TGTGCCAGCAGCCCTCGGACTAGCGGTCCCTACGAGCAGTACTTC.

CDR3 in DNA: TGTGCCAGCAGCGTAGGGGTCAGGGGTGGAGAGACCCAGTACTTC. It yields the protein CASSVGVRGGETQYF. This chain connects TRBV9 to TRBJ2-5, with D perhaps matching TRBD1 (6 bases). Germline V lookup: CDR1 SGDLS, CDR2 YYNGEE. The V and J ends lost 0 bases and 4 bases respectively, with 13 bases between them. CDR3 length: 15 residues.

The genes are TRBV14 and TRBJ2-5; 7 positions agree with TRBD1. The CDR3 covers 15 residues. The germline gives CDR1 SGHDN, CDR2 FVKESK. Unmatched junction bases numbered 9, after V lost 3 bases and J lost 5 bases. The CDR3 coding sequence is TGTGCCAGCAGCCACCCTACAGGGGTTGGGGAGACCCAGTACTTC. Translated: CASSHPTGVGETQYF. Full variable domain (remainder filled in from reference TRBV14 and TRBJ2-5): EAGVTQFPSHSVIEKGQTVTLRCDPISGHDNLYWYRRVMGKEIKFLLHFVKESKQDESGMPNNRFLAERTGGTYSTLKVQPAELEDSGVYFCASSHPTGVGETQYFGPGTRLLVL.

This clone was observed a single time. The genes are TRBV6-5 and TRBJ1-1; 8 bases line up with TRBD1. The germline V gene encodes CDR1 MNHEY and CDR2 SVGAGI. This CDR3 region has 15 residues. V gave up 2 bases and J gave up 6 bases; unmatched junction bases: 8. The CDR3 nucleotides are TGTGCCAGCAGTTACATTGCAGGGGGCGAGGCTGAAGCTTTCTTT. This sequence encodes CASSYIAGGEAEAFF.

This chain uses TRBV19 with TRBJ2-3; 8 bases agree with TRBD2. Germline V gene sequence: CDR1 LNHDA, CDR2 SQIVND (reference sequence). V shed 0 bases, J shed 2 bases, and the junction held 4 bases outside the gene matches. This CDR3 comprises 16 residues. The CDR3: CASSIDPGGITDTQYF. The CDR3 DNA reads TGTGCCAGTAGTATAGATCCGGGAGGGATCACAGATACGCAGTATTTT.

This chain links TRBV19 with TRBJ1-5, with D hard to call. Germline lookup yields CDR1 LNHDA and CDR2 SQIVND (reference sequence). Trimming took off 3 bases at V and 1 base at J, with 7 bases between the two ends. The CDR3 has 14 amino acids. The DNA of the CDR3 is TGTGCCAGTAGTATTCTCGTCAGCAATCAGCCCCAGCATTTT. Its protein product is CASSILVSNQPQHF. Full variable domain (rest looked up from reference TRBV19 and TRBJ1-5): DGGITQSPKYLFRKEGQNVTLSCEQNLNHDAMYWYRQDPGQGLRLIYYSQIVNDFQKGDIAEGYSVSREKKESFPLTVTSAQKNPTAFYLCASSILVSNQPQHFGDGTRLSIL.

The chain combines TRBV5-1 with TRBJ1-5; D is uncertain. Germline loops: CDR1 SGHRS, CDR2 YFSETQ. Trimming shortened V by 0 bases and J by 7 bases, and 8 bases separated the two germline ends. This CDR3 is built from 13 residues. CDR3 coding DNA: TGCGCCAGCAGCTTGGACATAAACCAGCCCCAGCATTTT. This codes for CASSLDINQPQHF.

This clone has a single count. The chain carries TRBV28 and TRBJ2-3, with D tentatively TRBD1 (7 bases). There are 15 residues in the CDR3. Trimming took off 5 bases at V and 1 base at J, with 13 bases between the two ends. CDR1 MDHEN and CDR2 SYDVKM come from the germline V gene. CDR3 protein: CASSPRGTGTDTQYF. Here the CDR3 DNA reads TGTGCCAGCAGTCCCCGGGGGACAGGCACAGATACGCAGTATTTT.

The V call is TRBV9, the J call TRBJ2-1; a weak D match, TRBD2 (6 bases). V was shortened by 3 bases and J by 0 bases, with 13 bases between the two germline ends. The germline CDR1 and CDR2 sequences are SGDLS and YYNGEE. The CDR3 runs to 16 residues. Here the CDR3 DNA reads TGTGCCAGCAGCGCCGCCGGGGGACTCTCCTACAATGAGCAGTTCTTC. It is translated as CASSAAGGLSYNEQFF. The entire variable domain, with the rest obtained from reference TRBV9 and TRBJ2-1, is as follows: DSGVTQTPKHLITATGQRVTLRCSPRSGDLSVYWYQQSLDQGLQFLIQYYNGEERAKGNILERFSAQQFPDLHSELNLSSLELGDSALYFCASSAAGGLSYNEQFFGPGTRLTVL.

This rearrangement joins TRBV4-1 to TRBJ1-2, with 12 nucleotides matching TRBD1. J was trimmed by 5 bases and V by 4 bases; bases with no gene match: 5. Germline V CDR1 and CDR2: MGHRA, YSYEKL. The CDR3 contains 15 residues. CDR3 in amino acids: CASSPGQGALYGYTF. The CDR3 DNA reads TGCGCCAGCAGCCCGGGACAGGGGGCCTTATATGGCTACACCTTC.

J is TRBJ1-4 and V is TRBV14, with TRBD1 matching over 8 bases. Germline loops: CDR1 SGHDN, CDR2 FVKESK. Unmatched junction bases numbered 7, after V lost 2 bases and J lost 8 bases. This CDR3 is built from 15 residues. The CDR3 bases are TGTGCCAGCAGCCAACGACAGGGGCAAGGGGAAAAACTGTTTTTT. Amino acid sequence: CASSQRQGQGEKLFF.

V and J are TRBV4-2 and TRBJ1-1; the D gene is possibly TRBD1 (5 bases). This CDR3 region has 16 residues. Germline CDR1 reads LGHNA; CDR2 reads YNFKEQ. Trimming took 0 bases from V and 7 from J, leaving 18 bases between them. In DNA form, the CDR3 reads TGTGCCAGCAGCCAAGATTGGGGGGTCGTCAGCTTTGAAGCTTTCTTT. The encoded protein is CASSQDWGVVSFEAFF.

The chain is built from TRBV28 and TRBJ1-5; 8 positions agree with TRBD1. Trimming cost V 3 bases and J 3 bases; bases outside gene matches: 7. The germline V gene has CDR1 MDHEN and CDR2 SYDVKM. The CDR3 spans 16 residues. The CDR3 nucleotides read TGTGCCAGCAGTTTGGCAAGGACAGGGAACAATCAGCCCCAGCATTTT. Translating gives CASSLARTGNNQPQHF. Drawing the rest from reference TRBV28 and TRBJ1-5, the complete variable domain is DVKVTQSSRYLVKRTGEKVFLECVQDMDHENMFWYRQDPGLGLRLIYFSYDVKMKEKGDIPEGYSVSREKKERFSLILESASTNQTSMYLCASSLARTGNNQPQHFGDGTRLSIL.

In DNA form, the CDR3 reads TGTGCCAGCAGCCAAGATATGCCAGGGGATAACTATGGCTACACCTTC. Protein product: CASSQDMPGDNYGYTF. This rearrangement joins TRBV4-2 to TRBJ1-2; a possible D gene is TRBD1 (6 bases). Trimming took off 0 bases at V and 1 base at J, with 12 bases between the two ends. Germline lookup yields CDR1 LGHNA and CDR2 YNFKEQ. This CDR3 region has 16 residues.

The chain combines TRBV2 with TRBJ1-2; a weak D match, TRBD1 (6 bases). Germline-derived CDR1 and CDR2 are SNHLY and FYNNEI. V was pared by 5 bases and J by 7 bases, with 14 bases between. This CDR3 contains 13 residues. The CDR3 DNA is TGTGCCAGCAGTACAGGGTTAGCATTTGGCTACACCTTC. This encodes CASSTGLAFGYTF.

This chain joins TRBV5-1 and TRBJ2-1; D gene unclear. CDR1 and CDR2 (germline): SGHRS, YFSETQ. This CDR3 is built from 13 residues. Trimming left V 0 bases short and J 7 bases short, with 8 bases between. The DNA of the CDR3 is TGCGCCAGCAGCTTGGGGTTATTGAATGAGCAGTTCTTC. As protein: CASSLGLLNEQFF.

V usage is TRBV27 and J usage is TRBJ2-1; D perhaps matches TRBD1 (6 bases). Trimming took 2 bases from V and 7 from J, leaving 12 bases between them. From germline, CDR1 is MNHEY and CDR2 SMNVEV (reference sequence). The CDR3 runs 14 residues. CDR3 sequence reads: CASSLQGTGNEQFF. The CDR3 bases are TGTGCCAGCAGTTTACAGGGGACGGGTAATGAGCAGTTCTTC.

This chain uses TRBV11-2 with TRBJ2-1, with 9 bases aligning to TRBD2. The CDR3 has 17 residues. Germline CDR1 reads SGHAT; CDR2 reads FQNNGV. V lost 5 bases and J lost 1; bases outside the gene matches: 9. The CDR3 spells CASSQGLSGSSYNEQFF. DNA for the CDR3: TGTGCCAGCAGCCAAGGGCTTAGCGGGAGTTCCTACAATGAGCAGTTCTTC. The full variable domain, completed using reference TRBV11-2 and TRBJ2-1, is EAGVAQSPRYKIIEKRQSVAFWCNPISGHATLYWYQQILGQGPKLLIQFQNNGVVDDSQLPKDRFSAERLKGVDSTLKIQPAKLEDSAVYLCASSQGLSGSSYNEQFFGPGTRLTVL.

The chain joins TRBV28 to TRBJ1-6; D perhaps matches TRBD1 (5 bases). The germline V gene has CDR1 MDHEN and CDR2 SYDVKM. The CDR3 covers 16 residues. V lost 3 bases and J 4 bases, leaving 13 bases between the germline ends. The CDR3 is CASSLPRGVYNSPLHF. DNA for the CDR3: TGTGCCAGCAGTTTGCCCCGGGGGGTATATAATTCACCCCTCCACTTT.